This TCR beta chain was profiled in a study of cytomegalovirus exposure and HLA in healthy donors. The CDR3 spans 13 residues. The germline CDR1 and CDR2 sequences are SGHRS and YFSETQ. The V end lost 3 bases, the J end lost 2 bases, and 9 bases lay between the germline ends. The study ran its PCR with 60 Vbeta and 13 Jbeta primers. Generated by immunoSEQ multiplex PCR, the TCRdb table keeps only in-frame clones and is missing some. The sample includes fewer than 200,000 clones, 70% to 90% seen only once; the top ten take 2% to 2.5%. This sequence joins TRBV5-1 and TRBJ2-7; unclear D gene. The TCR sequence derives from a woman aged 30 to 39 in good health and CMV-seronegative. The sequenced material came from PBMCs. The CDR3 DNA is TGCGCCAGCAGCTCCAGTACCACCTACGAGCAGTACTTC. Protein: CASSSSTTYEQYF.